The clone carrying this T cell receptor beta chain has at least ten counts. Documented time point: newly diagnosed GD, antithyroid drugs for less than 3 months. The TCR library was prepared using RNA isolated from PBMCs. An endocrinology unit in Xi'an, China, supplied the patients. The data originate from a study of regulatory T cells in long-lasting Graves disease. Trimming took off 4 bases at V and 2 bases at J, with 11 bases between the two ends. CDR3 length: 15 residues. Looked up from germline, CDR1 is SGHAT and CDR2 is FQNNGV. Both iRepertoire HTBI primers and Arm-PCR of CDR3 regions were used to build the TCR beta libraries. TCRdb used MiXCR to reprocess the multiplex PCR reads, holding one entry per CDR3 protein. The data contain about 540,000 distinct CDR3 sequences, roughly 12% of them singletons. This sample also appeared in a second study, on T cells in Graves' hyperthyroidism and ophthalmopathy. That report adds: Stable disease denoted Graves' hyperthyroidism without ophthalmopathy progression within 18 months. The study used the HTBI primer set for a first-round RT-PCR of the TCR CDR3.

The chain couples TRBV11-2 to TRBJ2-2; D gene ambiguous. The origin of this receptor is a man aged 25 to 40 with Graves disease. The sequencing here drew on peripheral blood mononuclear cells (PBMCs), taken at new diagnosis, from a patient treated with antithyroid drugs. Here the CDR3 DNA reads TGTGCCAGCAGCTCCTCCACCTCAAACACCGGGGAGCTGTTTTTT. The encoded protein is CASSSSTSNTGELFF.